This is a list of T cell receptor beta chains from one sample in a study of cytomegalovirus exposure and HLA in healthy donors. Some clones are missing from TCRdb's copy, which holds only in-frame ones; the method was immunoSEQ multiplex PCR. The specimen's table records about 170,000 clones. Sequencing used PBMCs. The origin of the receptors is a woman younger than 35 in good health and CMV-seropositive. CDR3s include the opening cysteine and the closing phenylalanine or tryptophan. D genes are given only for firm matches.

TRBD1	TRBV5-1	TRBJ2-5	CASSPGQGLRETQYF	TGCGCCAGCAGCCCCGGACAGGGGTTAAGGGAGACCCAGTACTTC
TRBD1	TRBV5-1	TRBJ2-5	CASSYGQGKETQYF	TGCGCCAGCAGCTACGGACAGGGGAAGGAGACCCAGTACTTC
-	TRBV27	TRBJ2-7	CASSRTSAYEQYF	TGTGCCAGCAGCCGAACGAGCGCCTACGAGCAGTACTTC
TRBD2	TRBV2	TRBJ2-3	CASSELASGRQDTQYF	TGTGCCAGCAGTGAATTGGCTAGCGGGAGACAAGATACGCAGTATTTT
TRBD1	TRBV5-4	TRBJ2-7	CASSLTGTGDSYEQYF	TGTGCCAGCAGCCTAACCGGGACAGGGGACTCCTACGAGCAGTACTTC
-	TRBV5-1	TRBJ2-3	CASSPQGSDTQYF	TGCGCCAGCAGCCCGCAGGGTTCAGATACGCAGTATTTT
-	TRBV30	TRBJ2-3	CAWSPTDTQYF	TGTGCCTGGAGTCCGACAGATACGCAGTATTTT
TRBD2	TRBV6-1	TRBJ2-5	CASSGLLAGGDQTQYF	TGTGCCAGCAGTGGATTACTAGCGGGGGGCGACCAGACCCAGTACTTC
-	TRBV6-5	TRBJ1-1	CASSYNRGRVNTEAFF	TGTGCCAGCAGTTATAATAGGGGCAGGGTGAACACTGAAGCTTTCTTT
-	TRBV18	TRBJ1-5	CASSQGFSNQPQHF	TGTGCCAGCTCGCAGGGATTTAGCAATCAGCCCCAGCATTTT
TRBD2	TRBV4-1	TRBJ2-1	CASSQQGLAGLRDYNEQFF	TGCGCCAGCAGCCAACAGGGACTAGCGGGACTACGCGATTACAATGAGCAGTTCTTC
-	TRBV27	TRBJ1-1	CASSFPGNTEAFF	TGTGCCAGCAGTTTCCCAGGGAACACTGAAGCTTTCTTT
-	TRBV14	TRBJ2-5	CASSHTGHQQETQYF	TGTGCCAGCAGCCACACGGGACATCAGCAAGAGACCCAGTACTTC
-	TRBV2	TRBJ1-1	CASSRGRNMNTEAFF	TGTGCCAGCAGCAGGGGCCGAAACATGAACACTGAAGCTTTCTTT
-	TRBV7-2	TRBJ1-4	CASSLSWNEKLFF	TGTGCCAGCAGCTTAAGCTGGAATGAAAAACTGTTTTTT
-	TRBV10-3	TRBJ1-2	CAISESISINYGYTF	TGTGCCATCAGTGAGTCTATCAGTATTAACTATGGCTACACCTTC
-	TRBV21-1	TRBJ1-5	CASSRDRGDTDSNQPQHF	TGTGCCAGCAGCCGTGACAGGGGCGATACTGATAGCAATCAGCCCCAGCATTTT
TRBD1	TRBV11-3	TRBJ1-1	CASSLTGVYTEAFF	TGTGCCAGCAGCTTGACAGGGGTATACACTGAAGCTTTCTTT
TRBD2	TRBV7-2	TRBJ2-3	CASSLPRLAGGATDTQYF	TGTGCCAGCAGCTTACCCCGACTAGCGGGGGGGGCCACAGATACGCAGTATTTT
-	TRBV27	TRBJ2-7	CASSLQAPYEQYF	TGTGCCAGCAGTTTACAGGCCCCCTACGAGCAGTACTTC
-	TRBV19	TRBJ1-5	CASSRRVTNQPQHF	TGTGCCAGTAGTAGACGGGTTACTAATCAGCCCCAGCATTTT
TRBD1	TRBV11-2	TRBJ2-1	CASSNPFGDRDRSEQFF	TGTGCCAGCAGCAATCCGTTCGGGGACAGGGATAGGAGTGAGCAGTTCTTC
-	TRBV29-1	TRBJ2-5	CSVEEGRRETQYF	TGCAGCGTTGAGGAGGGTCGGCGAGAGACCCAGTACTTC
TRBD2	TRBV5-6	TRBJ2-7	CASSLGLAGDYEQYF	TGTGCCAGCAGCTTGGGACTAGCGGGAGACTACGAGCAGTACTTC
TRBD1	TRBV2	TRBJ1-5	CAGSGAGGIWQPQHF	TGTGCCGGCAGTGGGGCAGGGGGCATATGGCAGCCCCAGCATTTT